The present entry profiles one T cell receptor beta chain with its context. Its antigen is as yet unknown. CDR1 and CDR2 from the germline V gene are SGHRS and YFSETQ. This CDR3 comprises 13 residues. The data derive from a study of monozygotic twins with inflammatory bowel disease. Each of TCRalpha and TCRbeta cDNA went through two nested PCRs, lasting approximately 16 and 10 cycles. TCRdb reworked the 5' RACE reads into one entry per CDR3 protein, no DNA. This table lists around 150,000 distinct CDR3 sequences. Findings and limits, study-wide: By inverse Simpson index, TCRbeta diversity was lower in IBD patients than in healthy co-twins. Distinction of different T cell subtypes was not possible. What may have added variability to patient repertoires is that immunosuppressive treatments differed.

The TCR was taken from a human donor with ulcerative colitis or Crohn's disease, or a healthy co-twin of an affected twin (not recorded which). Sequenced sample: blood. The chain uses TRBV5-1 and TRBJ1-2; TCRdb proposes TRBD1, but this gene call is untestable without DNA. CDR3 residues: CASSLEGASGYTF.